This TCR beta chain was identified in a study of shared clonotypes between healthy human individuals. Study-wide context: With ages of 18 to 49, the donors were a couple of women and a few men.

Clones were sequenced by immunoSEQ multiplex PCR, and TCRdb holds only the in-frame ones, with some missing. The data contain nearly 1,000,000 clones, 76% of them singletons. This clone showed up just a few times. This CDR3 is 15 amino acids long. Germline V gene data show CDR1 as SGDLS and CDR2 as YYNGEE. Trimming removed 4 bases at V and 0 bases at J, with 10 bases between. This TCR was sampled from a young man in good health. Material: memory CD4+ T cells sorted from blood. Subset specified: CD45RA-negative fraction. The gene calls are TRBV9 and TRBJ1-4; no reliable D call. CDR3 amino acids: CASSPPEATNEKLFF. The CDR3 bases are TGTGCCAGCAGCCCCCCAGAAGCAACTAATGAAAAACTGTTTTTT.